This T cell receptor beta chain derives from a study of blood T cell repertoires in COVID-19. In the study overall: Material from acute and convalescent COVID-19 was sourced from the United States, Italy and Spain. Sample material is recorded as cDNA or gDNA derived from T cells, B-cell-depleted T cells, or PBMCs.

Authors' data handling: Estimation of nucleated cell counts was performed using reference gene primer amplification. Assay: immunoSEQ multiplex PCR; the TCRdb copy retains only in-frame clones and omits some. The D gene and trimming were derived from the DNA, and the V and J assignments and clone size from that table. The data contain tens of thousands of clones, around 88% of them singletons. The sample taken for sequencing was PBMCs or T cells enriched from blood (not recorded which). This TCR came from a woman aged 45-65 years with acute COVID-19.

The CDR3 loop is CASSQDQDFREQFF. As DNA, the CDR3 is TGCGCCAGCAGCCAAGATCAGGACTTTAGGGAGCAGTTCTTC. V gene TRBV4-1 combines with J gene TRBJ2-1; TRBD2 is a possible D gene (5 bases). The CDR3 sequence is 14 residues long. Germline V CDR1 and CDR2: MGHRA, YSYEKL. V dropped 0 bases and J dropped 10 bases, with 13 bases sitting between them.